Sequencing of this TCR beta chain was carried out in a study of blood T cell repertoires in COVID-19. Looking at the study overall: T cells, B-cell-depleted T cells, or PBMCs provided the cDNA or gDNA that served as material.

In the authors' methods: Amplification of reference gene primers provided the estimated nucleated cell counts. Profiling relied on immunoSEQ multiplex PCR, and the TCRdb table lists in-frame clones only, not all of them. That table is the source of V, J and clone size, and D and trimming were worked out from the DNA. The sample contains hundreds of thousands of clones, around nine tenths of which appear only once. The germline V gene has CDR1 SGHTA and CDR2 FQGTGA. The CDR3 extends over 20 amino acids. Germline trimming cut 6 bases from V and 0 bases from J; bases unmatched to any gene: 11. V gene TRBV7-3 combines with J gene TRBJ2-6, with TRBD2 identical over 13 bases. The specimen was peripheral blood. The sequence was collected from a man aged 55 to 70 who had recovered from COVID-19. The CDR3 nucleotides are TGTGCCAGCAGGAGGGGACTAGCGGGAAGGGGAAGCTCTGGGGCCAACGTCCTGACTTTC. Amino acids: CASRRGLAGRGSSGANVLTF.